This T cell receptor beta chain was recovered during a study of T-cell memory formation after mild COVID-19. In this sample, this clonotype turned up a few times. V lost 3 bases, J lost 3 bases, and 4 bases stayed unmatched. Germline V gene lookup returns CDR1 SEHNR and CDR2 FQNEAQ (reference sequence). The CDR3 loop spans 15 amino acids. TCRdb recomputed calls from the 5' RACE reads with MiXCR, one row per CDR3 protein. The profile shows about 140,000 distinct CDR3 sequences, 14% of them singletons. The sequenced sample was PBMCs or a T cell subset sorted from them (not recorded which). The clonotype originates from an adult woman who had mild COVID-19 (a few samples of this study predate the infection). Cell type and time point are not known. The V and J genes are TRBV7-9 and TRBJ2-5, with 10 bases identical to TRBD1. CDR3 in amino acids: CASSLTGTGEETQYF. Written as DNA, the CDR3 is TGTGCCAGCAGCTTGACCGGGACAGGGGAAGAGACCCAGTACTTC.